These 27 T cell receptor beta chains were sequenced from one sample in a study of T-cell memory formation after mild COVID-19. TCRdb called the 5' RACE reads again in MiXCR, with one record for every CDR3 protein. The sample yields a few hundred thousand distinct CDR3 sequences, 15% to 20% seen once. The sequenced sample consisted of PBMCs or a T cell subset sorted from them (not recorded which). The receptors originated from a man aged 18 to 29 who had mild COVID-19 (a few samples of this study predate the infection). Cell type and time point are not known.

The chain employs TRBV10-2 and TRBJ2-5, with D possibly being TRBD2 (6 bases). The CDR3 runs to 15 residues. Germline V gives CDR1 WSHSY, CDR2 SAAADI. V lost 7 bases and J 1 base, leaving 16 bases between the germline ends. The CDR3, as DNA: TGCGCCAGCACAGGATTTGGGACTGGCCAAGAGACCCAGTACTTC. Translating it yields CASTGFGTGQETQYF.

This clonotype was seen many times. The CDR3 region has the DNA TGTGCCATCCGGACTAATCTCGATGAGCAGTTCTTC. It yields the protein CAIRTNLDEQFF. The V call is TRBV11-2, the J call TRBJ2-1; weak D call: TRBD2 (6 bases). The CDR3 is made up of 12 amino acids. V was cut by 10 bases and J by 8 bases, with 15 bases left in between. Germline values: CDR1 SGHAT, CDR2 FQNNGV.

DNA of the CDR3: TGTGCCAGCACCCCGGGGGAGACCCAGTACTTC. Protein sequence: CASTPGETQYF. The rearrangement joins TRBV6-1 to TRBJ2-5; weak D call: TRBD2 (5 bases). The V and J ends lost 7 bases and 5 bases respectively, with 8 bases between them. CDR1 MNHNS and CDR2 SASEGT come from the germline V gene. This CDR3 is 11 amino acids long.

In its sample, this clonotype was seen a few times. This chain connects TRBV6-2 or TRBV6-3 to TRBJ2-3; 9 nucleotides match TRBD1. Germline CDR1 is MNHEY and CDR2 is SVGEGT. CDR3 size: 17 residues. Losses at the gene ends were 1 base for V and 1 base for J; bases not matched to a gene: 6. CDR3 bases: TGTGCCAGCAGTTACTGGGGGACAGGGTATGGCACAGATACGCAGTATTTT. Translated: CASSYWGTGYGTDTQYF.

In its sample, this clonotype was seen a few times. This chain links TRBV6-5 with TRBJ2-7, with 7 bases matching TRBD2. V shed 5 bases, J shed 4 bases, and the junction held 14 bases outside the gene matches. Germline CDR1 reads MNHEY; CDR2 reads SVGAGI. The CDR3 contains 16 residues. CDR3 sequence (DNA): TGTGCCAGCAGTCACCTCTTGGGAGCGGGGATTTACGAGCAGTACGTC. Protein sequence: CASSHLLGAGIYEQYV.

This clonotype was recorded at least ten times. V usage is TRBV4-1 and J usage is TRBJ2-1, with D perhaps matching TRBD1 or TRBD2 (6 bases each). The CDR3 sequence is 15 residues long. CDR1 MGHRA and CDR2 YSYEKL come from the germline V gene. Between the trimmed V and J ends, which lost 0 bases and 10 bases, there was a span of 16 bases. CDR3 sequence: CASSQDLRGETEQFF. In DNA, the CDR3 is TGCGCCAGCAGCCAAGATCTGAGGGGGGAAACCGAGCAGTTCTTC.

V is TRBV4-2 and J is TRBJ2-1, with TRBD1 matching over 7 bases. Unmatched junction bases numbered 9, after V lost 4 bases and J lost 6 bases. CDR3 length equals 15 residues. Germline V gene data show CDR1 as LGHNA and CDR2 as YNFKEQ. CDR3 DNA: TGTGCCAGCAGCCTCTCGGACAGGCTCCTCAATGAGCAGTTCTTC. This encodes CASSLSDRLLNEQFF.

This clonotype has just a few counts. This chain uses TRBV6-5 with TRBJ1-5; D is undetermined. Trimming pared 4 bases from V and 1 base from J, leaving 11 bases between. The CDR3 contains 15 residues. The germline gives CDR1 MNHEY, CDR2 SVGAGI. For the CDR3, the DNA is TGTGCCAGCAGTTTAGTCTACCGCAGCAATCAGCCCCAGCATTTT. Translation gives CASSLVYRSNQPQHF.

This clonotype was counted many times. V and J are TRBV7-6 and TRBJ2-7, with 9 bases identical to TRBD1. The junction had 15 bases not matched to a gene; V was cut back by 5 bases and J by 1 base. The CDR3 contains 18 residues. Per the germline V gene, CDR1 is SGHVS and CDR2 is FNYEAQ. The chain's CDR3 is CASSSKGMRTGESYEQYV. CDR3 bases: TGTGCCAGCAGCAGTAAGGGGATGCGGACAGGGGAGTCCTACGAGCAGTACGTC.

The chain joins TRBV7-7 to TRBJ2-3; 11 bases line up with TRBD2. In germline, CDR1 is SSHAT, CDR2 FNYEAQ (reference sequence). This CDR3 has 16 amino acids. Trimming at V came to 5 bases and at J to 4 bases, leaving 8 bases not matched to a gene. CDR3 coding DNA: TGTGCCAGCAGCCCTTTAGCGGGGGGGCCTGCAGATACGCAGTATTTT. Protein sequence: CASSPLAGGPADTQYF.

The table lists this clonotype with many counts. The CDR3 region is CASRADRGRGSYEQYV. In DNA, the CDR3 is TGTGCCAGCAGGGCTGACAGGGGGCGCGGGTCCTACGAGCAGTACGTC. The chain couples TRBV2 to TRBJ2-7; 10 bases are shared with TRBD1. V lost 6 bases and J lost 1; bases outside the gene matches: 9. CDR3 length: 16 amino acids. Germline CDR1 is SNHLY and CDR2 is FYNNEI.

This clonotype was seen more than once but under ten times. The chain's CDR3 is CASSLRRTGPRPEYF. DNA of the CDR3: TGCGCCAGCAGCTTGCGCCGGACAGGGCCTAGGCCGGAGTACTTC. V gene TRBV5-1 combines with J gene TRBJ2-5; 8 bases align to TRBD1. CDR3 length: 15 residues. The V and J ends lost 1 base and 12 bases, in that order; junction bases with no gene match: 14. Germline CDR1 SGHRS, CDR2 YFSETQ. Variable domain in full (rest from reference TRBV5-1 and TRBJ2-5): KAGVTQTPRYLIKTRGQQVTLSCSPISGHRSVSWYQQTPGQGLQFLFEYFSETQRNKGNFPGRFSGRQFSNSRSEMNVSTLELGDSALYLCASSLRRTGPRPEYFGPGTRLLVL.

V gene TRBV12-3 or TRBV12-4 combines with J gene TRBJ1-1; D is undetermined. The CDR3 extends over 14 amino acids. V was cut by 3 bases and J by 0 bases, with 8 bases left in between. CDR3 in DNA: TGTGCCAGCAGTTTCTCAGTTATGAACACTGAAGCTTTCTTT. Translation: CASSFSVMNTEAFF.

The genes are TRBV11-2 and TRBJ2-1, with 10 bases identical to TRBD2. Germline V gene sequence: CDR1 SGHAT, CDR2 FQNNGV. V trimming: 5 bases; J trimming: 5 bases; junction bases outside the gene matches: 6. The CDR3 spans 15 residues. CDR3 loop: CASSGSGGAHNEQFF. The CDR3 DNA follows: TGTGCCAGCAGCGGGAGCGGGGGGGCCCACAATGAGCAGTTCTTC.

J is TRBJ2-7 and V is TRBV4-3; 8 bases are a match to TRBD1. The CDR3 is 16 amino acids. With 2 bases clipped from V and 0 bases from J, the junction kept 6 bases outside the gene matches. Germline loops: CDR1 LGHNA, CDR2 YSLEER. The chain's CDR3 is CASSQSYTGGSYEQYF. Written as DNA, the CDR3 is TGCGCCAGCAGCCAAAGTTATACAGGGGGCTCCTACGAGCAGTACTTC.

In its sample, this clonotype was seen a few times. J is TRBJ1-1 and V is TRBV12-3 or TRBV12-4; D remains ambiguous. Trimming left V 2 bases short and J 8 bases short, with 9 bases between. The CDR3 consists of 12 residues. The CDR3 is CASSLRVAEAFF. The CDR3 DNA follows: TGTGCCAGCAGTTTAAGGGTCGCGGAAGCTTTCTTT.

The genes are TRBV12-3 or TRBV12-4 and TRBJ2-1; 10 bases match TRBD2. This CDR3 has 15 residues. The junction had 6 bases not matched to a gene; V was cut back by 7 bases and J by 3 bases. The CDR3 here is CASTLKRGGYNEQFF. The CDR3 DNA reads as TGTGCCAGCACCCTTAAGCGGGGGGGCTACAATGAGCAGTTCTTC.

This clonotype was seen more than once but under ten times. V and J are TRBV7-9 and TRBJ2-3; 11 bases agree with TRBD1. The CDR3 is 15 amino acids. Germline CDR1 is SEHNR and CDR2 is FQNEAQ (reference sequence). With V trimmed by 2 bases and J by 8 bases, 6 bases remained unmatched. The CDR3 DNA is TGTGCCAGCAGCTTAAGGGACAGGGGGTTTGGTACGCAGTATTTT. Its translation: CASSLRDRGFGTQYF.

V usage is TRBV7-9 and J usage is TRBJ2-2, with no clear D. CDR1 and CDR2 (germline): SEHNR, FQNEAQ (reference sequence). Trimming stripped 1 base from V and 2 bases from J, with 8 bases between. The CDR3 covers 15 residues. The CDR3 region is CASSLGVSNTGELFF. The CDR3 coding sequence is TGTGCCAGCAGCTTAGGGGTCAGCAACACCGGGGAGCTGTTTTTT.

This clonotype was counted only a few times. This rearrangement joins TRBV29-1 to TRBJ1-1; no clear D. The V end was cut by 4 bases, the J end by 5 bases, with 11 bases between. The CDR3 runs 12 residues. The germline V gene encodes CDR1 SQVTM and CDR2 ANQGSEA. The DNA of the CDR3 is TGCAGCGTTGGAGACGGACCGACTGAAGCTTTCTTT. It is translated as CSVGDGPTEAFF.

The V gene is TRBV4-3, the J gene TRBJ1-1; 7 bases match TRBD1. Losses at the gene ends were 1 base for V and 0 bases for J; bases not matched to a gene: 8. The CDR3 sequence is 17 residues long. Germline CDR1 reads LGHNA; CDR2 reads YSLEER. In nucleotides, the CDR3 is TGCGCCAGCAGCCAAGGTCCCGGGACAGCCATGAACACTGAAGCTTTCTTT. Translating gives CASSQGPGTAMNTEAFF.

This clonotype was seen only a few times. This sequence joins TRBV6-5 and TRBJ1-5; the D gene is possibly TRBD1 (6 bases). This CDR3 is built from 14 residues. Trimming left V 5 bases short and J 4 bases short, with 12 bases between. The germline V gene encodes CDR1 MNHEY and CDR2 SVGAGI. CDR3 DNA: TGTGCCAGCAGTCCCGACAGGAGTAATCAGCCCCAGCATTTT. Its protein product is CASSPDRSNQPQHF.

This clonotype was found a few times. V is TRBV4-3 and J is TRBJ1-2; a possible D gene is TRBD1 (5 bases). V dropped 0 bases and J dropped 4 bases, with 9 bases sitting between them. The CDR3 consists of 14 residues. Germline V gene data show CDR1 as LGHNA and CDR2 as YSLEER. CDR3 nucleotide sequence: TGCGCCAGCAGCCAAGACGCGACAGCCTATGGCTACACCTTC. Translating gives CASSQDATAYGYTF.

A few counts support this clonotype. This chain joins TRBV7-2 and TRBJ2-5; D perhaps matches TRBD2 (7 bases). The germline V gene encodes CDR1 SGHTA and CDR2 FQGNSA. Trimming took 5 bases from V and 5 from J, leaving 15 bases between them. The CDR3 spans 14 residues. This CDR3 is CASSPRGGSETQYF. The CDR3 DNA is TGTGCCAGCAGCCCGAGGGGGGGGTCGGAGACCCAGTACTTC.

The chain has TRBV28 and TRBJ1-1, with D maybe TRBD1 (5 bases). Germline lookup yields CDR1 MDHEN and CDR2 SYDVKM. The CDR3 runs to 14 residues. The V end was cut by 6 bases, the J end by 5 bases, with 16 bases between. CDR3 sequence (DNA): TGTGCCAGCAGCTACTCCTGGGGGAGGACTGAAGCTTTCTTT. Its protein product is CASSYSWGRTEAFF.

This rearrangement joins TRBV24-1 to TRBJ2-2; possible D gene TRBD2, 6 bases. The V gene lost 4 bases and the J gene lost 4 bases, with 9 bases spanning the gap. CDR3 length: 14 amino acids. Germline lookup yields CDR1 KGHDR and CDR2 SFDVKD. CDR3 bases: TGTGCCACCAGTGACCTAGCGCGCACCGGGGAGCTGTTTTTT. It specifies CATSDLARTGELFF.

The chain carries TRBV13 and TRBJ2-6; TRBD1 aligns across 7 bases. In germline, CDR1 is PRHDT, CDR2 FYEKMQ (reference sequence). With 5 bases clipped from V and 2 bases from J, the junction kept 6 bases outside the gene matches. CDR3 length equals 16 residues. CDR3 residues: CASSPRGRPGANVLTF. CDR3 DNA: TGTGCCAGCAGCCCTAGGGGGCGTCCTGGGGCCAACGTCCTGACTTTC. The full variable domain, its missing parts supplied by reference TRBV13 and TRBJ2-6, is AAGVIQSPRHLIKEKRETATLKCYPIPRHDTVYWYQQGPGQDPQFLISFYEKMQSDKGSIPDRFSAQQFSDYHSELNMSSLELGDSALYFCASSPRGRPGANVLTFGAGSRLTVL.